Presented here are 25 T cell receptor beta chains from one specimen sequenced in a study of PD-L1 blockade in urothelial cancer. Time point defined: pretreatment peripheral blood. Clones were sequenced by immunoSEQ multiplex PCR, and TCRdb holds only the in-frame ones, with some missing. The sample holds about 53,000 clones; approximately 88% are singletons and the top ten take roughly 15%. The sample consisted of PBMCs, taken around atezolizumab (anti-PD-L1) treatment. All receptors come from a woman in her fifties or sixties with urothelial cancer.

J is TRBJ2-3 and V is TRBV9; TRBD1 aligns across 8 bases. This CDR3 contains 16 residues. Germline CDR1 and CDR2: SGDLS and YYNGEE. The junction had 5 bases not matched to a gene; V was cut back by 1 base and J by 1 base. The CDR3 DNA sequence: TGTGCCAGCAGCGTAACGGACAGGGTAGGCACAGATACGCAGTATTTT. Translation gives CASSVTDRVGTDTQYF.

The chain couples TRBV5-1 to TRBJ2-7; 16 bases align to TRBD2. The CDR3 contains 20 residues. From germline, CDR1 is SGHRS and CDR2 YFSETQ. V trimming: 3 bases; J trimming: 1 base; junction bases outside the gene matches: 13. In DNA, the CDR3 is TGCGCCAGCAGCTCCTTATTCGGGACTAGCGGGAGGGCCGGGTCCTACGAGCAGTACTTC. It is translated as CASSSLFGTSGRAGSYEQYF.

V usage is TRBV4-2 and J usage is TRBJ2-7; maybe TRBD2 (5 bases). Trimming cost V 4 bases and J 5 bases, with 18 bases left between them. CDR1 LGHNA and CDR2 YNFKEQ come from the germline V gene. This CDR3 is built from 15 residues. In nucleotides, the CDR3 is TGTGCCAGCAGCCTGATCGCCTCCCCCGGGAACGAGCAGTACTTC. Residues: CASSLIASPGNEQYF.

The chain has TRBV9 and TRBJ1-5, with D possibly TRBD1 on 6 matching bases. The germline gives CDR1 SGDLS, CDR2 YYNGEE. Trimming removed 4 bases at V and 7 bases at J, with 15 bases between. The CDR3 extends over 14 amino acids. The CDR3 DNA follows: TGTGCCAGCAGCCTAGGGGGGGGGAGACAGCCCCAGCATTTT. Translated, it gives CASSLGGGRQPQHF. The whole variable domain, filled in from reference TRBV9 and TRBJ1-5, reads DSGVTQTPKHLITATGQRVTLRCSPRSGDLSVYWYQQSLDQGLQFLIQYYNGEERAKGNILERFSAQQFPDLHSELNLSSLELGDSALYFCASSLGGGRQPQHFGDGTRLSIL.

This clone showed up many times. The chain links TRBV16 to TRBJ2-7; D is possibly TRBD1 (6 bases). The V and J ends lost 6 bases and 5 bases respectively, with 14 bases between them. The CDR3 is 13 residues long. Looked up from germline, CDR1 is KGHSY and CDR2 is FQNENV. In DNA, the CDR3 is TGTGCCAGCAGTCTTATACAGGGAAACGAGCAGTACTTC. This gives the protein CASSLIQGNEQYF.

The chain is built from TRBV10-3 and TRBJ2-2; D remains unclear. This CDR3 is 15 amino acids long. Between the trimmed V and J ends, which lost 4 bases and 0 bases, there was a span of 9 bases. In germline, CDR1 is ENHRY, CDR2 SYGVKD. In nucleotides, the CDR3 is TGTGCCATCAGTGTCCGCCAGGCGAACACCGGGGAGCTGTTTTTT. Translation gives CAISVRQANTGELFF.

The chain links TRBV5-1 to TRBJ1-1; 8 bases fit TRBD1. The germline V gene encodes CDR1 SGHRS and CDR2 YFSETQ. The CDR3 spans 14 residues. V gave up 4 bases and J gave up 5 bases; unmatched junction bases: 7. CDR3 DNA: TGCGCCAGCAGCGGAGGACAGGGCGAAACTGAAGCTTTCTTT. It specifies CASSGGQGETEAFF. Supplemented by reference TRBV5-1 and TRBJ1-1, the full variable domain reads KAGVTQTPRYLIKTRGQQVTLSCSPISGHRSVSWYQQTPGQGLQFLFEYFSETQRNKGNFPGRFSGRQFSNSRSEMNVSTLELGDSALYLCASSGGQGETEAFFGQGTRLTVV.

The J gene is TRBJ1-1, the V gene TRBV5-1, with D tentatively TRBD1 (5 bases). CDR3 length equals 15 residues. Germline values: CDR1 SGHRS, CDR2 YFSETQ. Trimming took 0 bases from V and 2 from J, leaving 11 bases between them. In nucleotides, the CDR3 is TGCGCCAGCAGCTTGGTGGGGGGAGGTAACACTGAAGCTTTCTTT. This sequence encodes CASSLVGGGNTEAFF.

J is TRBJ1-3 and V is TRBV6-1; no clear D gene. The CDR3 is made up of 15 amino acids. Germline CDR1 is MNHNS and CDR2 is SASEGT. V shed 6 bases and J shed 9 bases, with 21 bases lying between them. CDR3 in amino acids: CASRPIADGRGTIYF. The CDR3 nucleotides read TGTGCCAGCAGACCCATCGCAGATGGGAGAGGCACCATATATTTT.

This chain uses TRBV2 with TRBJ1-5; possible D gene TRBD1, 6 bases. V was pared by 4 bases and J by 3 bases, with 10 bases between. Germline CDR1 reads SNHLY; CDR2 reads FYNNEI. This CDR3 is 14 amino acids long. For the CDR3, the DNA is TGTGCCAGCAGTGCAACAGGGTTCAATCAGCCCCAGCATTTT. It translates to CASSATGFNQPQHF.

The gene calls are TRBV7-7 and TRBJ2-5; a possible D gene is TRBD1 (7 bases). V lost 1 base and J lost 2, with 14 bases in between. This CDR3 is built from 16 residues. CDR1 SSHAT and CDR2 FNYEAQ come from the germline V gene (reference sequence). CDR3 bases: TGTGCCAGCAGCTTAGGCGGGACAGCTTTTCAAGAGACCCAGTACTTC. It codes for CASSLGGTAFQETQYF.

V usage is TRBV7-6 and J usage is TRBJ2-3; 8 bases fit TRBD1. This CDR3 is built from 14 residues. V trimming: 5 bases; J trimming: 6 bases; junction bases outside the gene matches: 7. The germline gives CDR1 SGHVS, CDR2 FNYEAQ. The CDR3 loop reads CASSIGQGLDTQYF. As DNA, the CDR3 is TGTGCCAGCAGCATCGGACAGGGTCTGGATACGCAGTATTTT.

This chain joins TRBV7-9 and TRBJ1-2; a possible D gene is TRBD1 (5 bases). The CDR3 is made up of 16 amino acids. The germline V and J ends were trimmed by 0 bases and 5 bases, with 16 bases remaining between them. Germline V gene data show CDR1 as SEHNR and CDR2 as FQNEAQ (reference sequence). The CDR3 here is CASSLAAGEFSYGYTF. DNA of the CDR3: TGTGCCAGCAGCTTAGCGGCGGGGGAATTTTCTTATGGCTACACCTTC.

CDR3 sequence (DNA): TGTGCCAGCAGCTTGGGGCAGAACTACGAGCAGTACTTC. Translating it yields CASSLGQNYEQYF. This rearrangement joins TRBV5-6 to TRBJ2-7; D call uncertain. Germline loops: CDR1 SGHDT, CDR2 YYEEEE. This CDR3 region has 13 residues. Trimming shortened V by 0 bases and J by 3 bases, and 7 bases separated the two germline ends.

This clone was seen a single time. This sequence joins TRBV15 and TRBJ2-7; weak D call: TRBD2 (7 bases). The CDR3 runs to 13 residues. Germline CDR1 reads LNHNV; CDR2 reads YYDKDF (reference sequence). V shed 9 bases and J shed 5 bases, with 17 bases lying between them. CDR3 protein: CATTTGRGDEQYF. CDR3 nucleotide sequence: TGTGCCACAACTACAGGGAGGGGCGACGAGCAGTACTTC.

The chain carries TRBV28 and TRBJ2-3; a weak D match, TRBD2 (6 bases). V was pared by 2 bases and J by 2 bases, with 14 bases between. Germline V CDR1 and CDR2: MDHEN, SYDVKM. The CDR3 contains 16 residues. The DNA of the CDR3 is TGTGCCAGCAGTTTAGGTTCGTCGGGAGTCACAGATACGCAGTATTTT. It translates to CASSLGSSGVTDTQYF.

This sequence joins TRBV4-1 and TRBJ2-5, with 7 bases fitting TRBD1. Germline V lookup: CDR1 MGHRA, CDR2 YSYEKL. Germline trimming cut 4 bases from V and 2 bases from J; bases unmatched to any gene: 4. This CDR3 contains 14 residues. Here the CDR3 reads CASSPGTAQETQYF. CDR3 in DNA: TGCGCCAGCAGCCCCGGGACAGCTCAAGAGACCCAGTACTTC.

The chain links TRBV28 to TRBJ2-7; 7 bases agree with TRBD2. After removal of 7 bases from V and 6 bases from J, the junction contained 12 bases not matched to a gene. Germline values: CDR1 MDHEN, CDR2 SYDVKM. The CDR3 consists of 14 residues. CDR3 bases: TGTGCCAGCAAGGCCCCGGAGGGACTACGCGAGCAGTACTTC. It encodes CASKAPEGLREQYF.

A few counts support this clone. V and J are TRBV10-3 and TRBJ2-1; 16 bases fit TRBD2. V lost 6 bases and J lost 1; bases outside the gene matches: 3. This CDR3 is 17 amino acids long. Looked up from germline, CDR1 is ENHRY and CDR2 is SYGVKD. The CDR3 here is CAIRGGLAGGSYNEQFF. The CDR3 DNA is TGTGCCATCAGGGGGGGACTAGCGGGAGGGTCCTACAATGAGCAGTTCTTC.

The sample holds a few counts of this clone. This chain uses TRBV18 with TRBJ2-1; 8 positions agree with TRBD1. Germline lookup yields CDR1 KGHSH and CDR2 LQKENI. CDR3 length: 13 amino acids. The V gene end was trimmed by 6 bases and the J gene end by 7 bases; junction bases not matched to a gene: 5. DNA of the CDR3: TGTGCCAGCTCCGCGGACAGGGTTAATGAGCAGTTCTTC. This encodes CASSADRVNEQFF.

The chain has TRBV11-2 and TRBJ2-7, with unresolved D. CDR1 SGHAT and CDR2 FQNNGV come from the germline V gene. This CDR3 has 14 amino acids. Trimming stripped 0 bases from V and 1 base from J, with 7 bases between. The DNA of the CDR3 is TGTGCCAGCAGCTTAGACTACGTTTCCTACGAGCAGTACTTC. Residues: CASSLDYVSYEQYF.

This clone was found a few times. V is TRBV7-9 and J is TRBJ1-3; D gene ambiguous. This CDR3 has 14 residues. The germline V gene encodes CDR1 SEHNR and CDR2 FQNEAQ (reference sequence). V lost 4 bases and J 0 bases, leaving 7 bases between the germline ends. CDR3 loop: CASSSQSSGNTIYF. CDR3 sequence (DNA): TGTGCCAGCAGCTCACAGAGCTCTGGAAACACCATATATTTT.

The chain links TRBV23-1 to TRBJ1-2, with a weak D call TRBD1 (6 bases). TRBV23-1 is annotated as an ORF whose role is uncertain. The CDR3 contains 12 residues. V was pared by 3 bases and J by 10 bases, with 12 bases between. CDR3 in amino acids: CASSHSGGYYTF. The CDR3 DNA is TGCGCCAGCAGTCACTCTGGGGGCTACTACACCTTC.

This chain links TRBV2 with TRBJ2-1, with 10 positions matching TRBD2. The CDR3 is made up of 14 amino acids. V was clipped by 4 bases and J by 5 bases; unmatched bases: 2. Germline lookup yields CDR1 SNHLY and CDR2 FYNNEI. This CDR3 is CASSVLAGDNEQFF. The CDR3 DNA follows: TGTGCCAGCAGTGTCCTAGCGGGAGACAATGAGCAGTTCTTC.

CDR3 residues: CASSPGAGREQYF. The CDR3, as DNA: TGTGCCAGCTCACCAGGTGCAGGGCGCGAGCAGTACTTC. The genes are TRBV18 and TRBJ2-7; D is perhaps TRBD1 (5 bases). Germline CDR1 is KGHSH and CDR2 is LQKENI. This CDR3 is 13 amino acids long. V was cut by 2 bases and J by 6 bases, with 11 bases left in between.